This TCR beta chain originates from a study of T cell responses to AZD1222 COVID-19 vaccine. This CDR3 spans 15 amino acids. V lost 5 bases to trimming and J lost 3 bases; unmatched junction nucleotides: 5. CDR1 is SEHNR and CDR2 is FQNEAQ in the germline V gene (reference sequence). Libraries were prepared by immunoSEQ multiplex PCR; TCRdb keeps only in-frame clonotypes and omits some of them. The sample consists of about 180,000 clones, 90% to 95% of them appearing once. About this clone: The antigen remains unidentified.

Study results and caveats: Donors in the cohort were predominantly white British and more often female, and clonal diversity was possibly underestimated. Elevations in Spike-specific TCR breadth and depth followed administration of two AZD1222 doses. Spike was spanned by vaccine-associated CD4 TCRs, with dominance at 160-218 and 743-854. Unmutated regions of variants are reportedly targeted by nearly half of spike-specific TCRs.

The TCR sequence derives from an adult who received the AZD1222 COVID-19 vaccine. This chain joins TRBV7-9 and TRBJ2-3; 10 bases agree with TRBD1. The sequenced sample was peripheral blood, obtained 28 days after the second AZD1222 dose. The CDR3: CASSETGGVTDTQYF. DNA of the CDR3: TGTGCCAGCAGCGAGACAGGGGGCGTAACAGATACGCAGTATTTT.